Listed below are T cell receptor beta chains from one sample, sequenced in a study of Ad26.COV2.S vaccination and SARS-CoV-2 variants. Some clones are missing from TCRdb's copy, which holds only in-frame ones; the method was immunoSEQ multiplex PCR. This table holds roughly 400,000 clones, around 91% found once. Here the sequenced sample was peripheral blood, taken in a trial of Ad26.COV2.S vaccine versus placebo. These receptor sequences come from a person between 18 and 60 years old who received the Ad26.COV2.S COVID-19 vaccine or a placebo. The CDR3 runs from the conserved cysteine through the conserved F or W. The order of the fields is clone size, D gene, J gene, V gene, CDR3 protein, CDR3 DNA. The D gene is left open where the match is weak. Some rows have no size entry. The others give once, few or many, or a class for an expanded clone.

size: -
D: -
J: TRBJ1-6
V: TRBV9
CDR3: CASSVGSYNSPLHF
DNA: TGTGCCAGCAGCGTAGGCAGCTATAATTCACCCCTCCACTTT

size: -
D: TRBD1
J: TRBJ2-7
V: TRBV28
CDR3: CASTESGQGIYEQYF
DNA: TGTGCCAGCACCGAATCGGGACAGGGGATCTACGAGCAGTACTTC

size: -
D: TRBD2
J: TRBJ2-1
V: TRBV29-1
CDR3: CSVDNLAGNNEQFF
DNA: TGCAGCGTTGATAACCTAGCGGGGAACAATGAGCAGTTCTTC

size: -
D: -
J: TRBJ2-5
V: TRBV28
CDR3: CASSLLRGYGQETQYF
DNA: TGTGCCAGCAGTCTCCTGAGGGGGTACGGACAAGAGACCCAGTACTTC

size: -
D: -
J: TRBJ2-1
V: TRBV6-5
CDR3: CASSPGWGRGEQFF
DNA: TGTGCCAGCAGTCCCGGGTGGGGCCGAGGGGAGCAGTTCTTC

size: once
D: -
J: TRBJ2-3
V: TRBV7-3
CDR3: CASSPLLGTDTQYF
DNA: TGTGCCAGCAGCCCCCTCCTGGGCACAGATACGCAGTATTTT

size: -
D: -
J: TRBJ1-5
V: TRBV4-1
CDR3: CASQDIHGDQPQHF
DNA: TGCGCCAGCCAGGACATCCACGGGGATCAGCCCCAGCATTTT

size: -
D: TRBD2
J: TRBJ2-2
V: TRBV7-2
CDR3: CASSLALAGPTGELFF
DNA: TGTGCCAGCAGCTTAGCACTAGCGGGTCCCACCGGGGAGCTGTTTTTT

size: -
D: -
J: TRBJ2-5
V: TRBV24-1
CDR3: CATSDFLSGQNQETQYF
DNA: TGTGCCACCAGTGATTTCCTCTCCGGACAGAACCAAGAGACCCAGTACTTC

size: -
D: TRBD2
J: TRBJ2-3
V: TRBV9
CDR3: CASSAGLVGSDTQYF
DNA: TGTGCCAGCAGCGCCGGACTAGTGGGGTCAGATACGCAGTATTTT

size: -
D: TRBD2
J: TRBJ2-1
V: TRBV6-2/TRBV6-3
CDR3: CASSYSDTSAEQFF
DNA: TGTGCCAGCAGTTACTCGGACACTAGCGCCGAGCAGTTCTTC

size: -
D: -
J: TRBJ2-7
V: TRBV30
CDR3: CAWSRTQQYF
DNA: TGTGCCTGGTCGCGGACCCAGCAGTACTTC

size: -
D: TRBD1
J: TRBJ2-7
V: TRBV19
CDR3: CASSISGTGAYEQYF
DNA: TGTGCCAGTAGTATATCCGGGACAGGGGCCTACGAGCAGTACTTC

size: -
D: TRBD2
J: TRBJ2-3
V: TRBV29-1
CDR3: CSARGLAGGSYTDTQYF
DNA: TGCAGCGCCAGGGGACTAGCGGGAGGCTCTTACACAGATACGCAGTATTTT

size: -
D: -
J: TRBJ2-2
V: TRBV28
CDR3: CASSLSPREDTGELFF
DNA: TGTGCCAGCAGTTTATCCCCGCGGGAAGACACCGGGGAGCTGTTTTTT

size: -
D: -
J: TRBJ2-3
V: TRBV29-1
CDR3: CSVVGMNTDTQYF
DNA: TGCAGCGTTGTTGGGATGAACACAGATACGCAGTATTTT

size: -
D: -
J: TRBJ2-1
V: TRBV9
CDR3: CASSVGSGSSYNEQFF
DNA: TGTGCCAGCAGCGTAGGGTCGGGGAGCTCCTACAATGAGCAGTTCTTC

size: -
D: TRBD1
J: TRBJ2-7
V: TRBV15
CDR3: CATSRSGGHEQYF
DNA: TGTGCCACCAGCAGATCAGGGGGCCACGAGCAGTACTTC

size: -
D: -
J: TRBJ1-4
V: TRBV2
CDR3: CASRQGGFSYNEKLFF
DNA: TGTGCCAGCAGACAGGGAGGATTTTCATATAATGAAAAACTGTTTTTT

size: -
D: TRBD2
J: TRBJ2-1
V: TRBV10-3
CDR3: CAISEGLAGSYNEQFF
DNA: TGTGCCATCAGTGAGGGCCTAGCGGGCTCCTACAATGAGCAGTTCTTC

size: -
D: -
J: TRBJ2-1
V: TRBV19
CDR3: CASSIYSASSYNEQFF
DNA: TGTGCCAGTAGTATATACAGCGCGAGCTCCTACAATGAGCAGTTCTTC